This is a list of T cell receptor beta chains from one sample in a study of beta chain features in type 1 diabetes. Sequencing was performed with immunoSEQ multiplex PCR; in TCRdb, only in-frame clones are kept and a portion is missing. Among hundreds of thousands of clones listed, approximately 12% were seen once. The specimen sequenced was naive CD4+ T cells from blood. The receptors shown here come from a man aged 18 to 30 in good health. Both conserved end residues are part of each CDR3. D genes are given only for firm matches. Clone sizes are given selectively: once, few, many, or a class where the clone is expanded.

D gene	clone size	J gene	V gene	CDR3 DNA	CDR3 protein
TRBD1	NA	TRBJ2-1	TRBV28	TGTGCCAGCAGTTCCCCCAGGACAGGGCTATGGGTCGATGAGCAGTTCTTC	CASSSPRTGLWVDEQFF
NA	few	TRBJ1-5	TRBV30	TGTGCCTGGAGGGGCAGGGTGGATCAGCCCCAGCATTTT	CAWRGRVDQPQHF
NA	few	TRBJ1-1	TRBV28	TGTGCCAGCAGTACAGCCGGGAAGAACACTGAAGCTTTCTTT	CASSTAGKNTEAFF
TRBD1	few	TRBJ1-2	TRBV7-2	TGTGCCAGCAGCTTAACCCGGCGACAGGGGAGGAACTATGGCTACACCTTC	CASSLTRRQGRNYGYTF
TRBD2	NA	TRBJ2-1	TRBV9	TGTGCCAGCAGCGTAGGACTAGCGGGCGGAATCAATGAGCAGTTCTTC	CASSVGLAGGINEQFF
TRBD1	NA	TRBJ2-2	TRBV7-2	TGTGCCAGCAGCTGGACAGGGGGCGCGAACACCGGGGAGCTGTTTTTT	CASSWTGGANTGELFF
TRBD1	few	TRBJ1-1	TRBV28	TGTGCCAGCAGTATAGGGACAGGGGGAGCTTTCTTT	CASSIGTGGAFF
NA	few	TRBJ1-4	TRBV2	TGTGCCAGCAGTTTAAGGGAGACTAATGAAAAACTGTTTTTT	CASSLRETNEKLFF
NA	few	TRBJ1-2	TRBV30	TGTGCCTGGAGTGTCCCTCCGGCTAGTTATGGCTACACCTTC	CAWSVPPASYGYTF
NA	few	TRBJ1-2	TRBV18	TGTGCCAGCTCACCACCTCTGGTCCGAGATGGCTACACCTTC	CASSPPLVRDGYTF
NA	NA	TRBJ2-2	TRBV28	TGTGCCAGCAGTTTACAGGCCGGGGAGCTGTTTTTT	CASSLQAGELFF
NA	few	TRBJ2-5	TRBV25-1	TGTGCCAGCAGTGAATACAGGGCTAAGGAGACCCAGTACTTC	CASSEYRAKETQYF
NA	few	TRBJ2-7	TRBV13	TGTGCCAGCAGCTTCCAGGGAATCCACGAGCAGTACTTC	CASSFQGIHEQYF
TRBD1	few	TRBJ2-2	TRBV6-6	TGTGCCAGCAGCGGGGCAGGGGGCCACACCGGGGAGCTGTTTTTT	CASSGAGGHTGELFF
TRBD1	NA	TRBJ1-1	TRBV27	TGTGCCAGCATGCAGGACAGGGGGCGGACTGAAGCTTTCTTT	CASMQDRGRTEAFF
NA	few	TRBJ1-5	TRBV7-6	TGTGCCAGCAGCCTTCAAACCGGGGGAAGCAATCAGCCCCAGCATTTT	CASSLQTGGSNQPQHF
TRBD1	NA	TRBJ1-3	TRBV6-1	TGTGCACTTTCCGGGACAGGGGGAAACACCATATATTTT	CALSGTGGNTIYF
TRBD1	NA	TRBJ2-1	TRBV10-3	TGTGCCATCTTGGACACAGGGGGGTACAATGAGCAGTTCTTC	CAILDTGGYNEQFF
TRBD1	few	TRBJ1-1	TRBV19	TGTGCCAGTAGTGACCGGACAGGGAACACTGAAGCTTTCTTT	CASSDRTGNTEAFF
TRBD2	NA	TRBJ2-7	TRBV27	TGTGCCAGCAGTTTGCGGGAGAACTACGAGCAGTACTTC	CASSLRENYEQYF
TRBD1	NA	TRBJ2-7	TRBV11-1	TGTGCCAGCAGCCACGAACAGGGGACCTACGAGCAGTACTTC	CASSHEQGTYEQYF
NA	few	TRBJ2-5	TRBV7-9	TGTGCCAGCAGCGGCGCGATGGCTAGCGTGTACCAAGAGACCCAGTACTTC	CASSGAMASVYQETQYF
TRBD2	few	TRBJ2-2	TRBV27	TGTGCCAGCAGTTTATTTACTCGCGGGAGGACCCGGACCGGGGAGCTGTTTTTT	CASSLFTRGRTRTGELFF
NA	NA	TRBJ1-1	TRBV27	TGTGCCAGCAGTTTATTCCGACAGAACACTGAAGCTTTCTTT	CASSLFRQNTEAFF
TRBD1	NA	TRBJ2-3	TRBV15	TGTGCCACCAGCAGGAGGACAGGGAGTACAGATACGCAGTATTTT	CATSRRTGSTDTQYF
NA	NA	TRBJ2-1	TRBV30	TGTGCCGGTGACAAGAGCTCCTACAATGAGCAGTTCTTC	CAGDKSSYNEQFF
TRBD2	few	TRBJ2-1	TRBV5-8	TGTGCCAGCAGCAACTCAGCGGGGGGTACGGGTAATGAGCAGTTCTTC	CASSNSAGGTGNEQFF
NA	few	TRBJ1-5	TRBV27	TGTGCCAGCAGGCCCCAGGGAGGAGGGCAGCCCCAGCATTTT	CASRPQGGGQPQHF
TRBD1	NA	TRBJ2-5	TRBV7-9	TGTGCCAGCAGCTTCGGGGACAGGGAACAAGAGACCCAGTACTTC	CASSFGDREQETQYF
TRBD2	NA	TRBJ2-7	TRBV9	TGTGCCAGCAGCCCGACTGGCGGGGGGCCAAGTCTCGAGCAGTACTTC	CASSPTGGGPSLEQYF
NA	NA	TRBJ2-5	TRBV28	TGTGCCAGCACACCGGGGCAAGAGACCCAGTACTTC	CASTPGQETQYF
NA	many	TRBJ2-7	TRBV29-1	TGCAGCGCCGTCAGGGCCTACGAGCAGTACTTC	CSAVRAYEQYF
TRBD1	NA	TRBJ2-5	TRBV5-1	TGCGCCAGCAGCCAGGGGACAGGGGGCACGGAGACCCAGTACTTC	CASSQGTGGTETQYF
NA	NA	TRBJ2-1	TRBV27	TGTGCCAGCAAGTCGATCGCAGGGTCGTTCCACAATGAGCAGTTCTTC	CASKSIAGSFHNEQFF
TRBD1	few	TRBJ1-2	TRBV28	TGTGCCAGCAGTTTATCAGGGACAGCGCTTAACTATGGCTACACCTTC	CASSLSGTALNYGYTF
TRBD1	NA	TRBJ2-3	TRBV2	TGTGCCAGCAGTCGACAGGGGCGAGCAGATACGCAGTATTTT	CASSRQGRADTQYF
NA	few	TRBJ1-1	TRBV7-9	TGTGCCAGCAGCTTCCAGGAAAACACTGAAGCTTTCTTT	CASSFQENTEAFF
TRBD1	NA	TRBJ1-4	TRBV28	TGTGCCAGCAGTGGGGACAGAGGGGAAAAACTGTTTTTT	CASSGDRGEKLFF
TRBD2	NA	TRBJ2-2	TRBV7-9	TGTGCCAGCAGCTGGAAGAGCGGGAGGGCCACCGGGGAGCTGTTTTTT	CASSWKSGRATGELFF
NA	few	TRBJ1-5	TRBV7-2	TGTGCCAGCAGCTTATCCCACAATCAGCCCCAGCATTTT	CASSLSHNQPQHF
NA	NA	TRBJ1-1	TRBV21-1	TGTGCCAGCAGCGCCCACTTGGCCCGGGACAGGGGGAACACTGAAGCTTTCTTT	CASSAHLARDRGNTEAFF
NA	few	TRBJ2-3	TRBV28	TGTGCCAGCAGTCCCCCAAGCGGCAGCAGCGATACGCAGTATTTT	CASSPPSGSSDTQYF
NA	NA	TRBJ2-1	TRBV9	TGTGCCAGCAGCGTAGAAATAAGCGGGTGGAATGAGCAGTTCTTC	CASSVEISGWNEQFF
TRBD2	NA	TRBJ2-2	TRBV30	TGTGCCTGGAGTCGGCAGCGGGGGGCCGGGGAGCTGTTTTTT	CAWSRQRGAGELFF
NA	NA	TRBJ1-4	TRBV7-2	TGTGCCAGCAGCCCTCAGACAGTCCCTGAAAAACTGTTTTTT	CASSPQTVPEKLFF
TRBD2	NA	TRBJ2-3	TRBV4-3	TGCGCCAGCAGCCTCACTAGCGGGGGGGCATACGATACGCAGTATTTT	CASSLTSGGAYDTQYF
NA	NA	TRBJ2-7	TRBV28	TGTGCCAGCAGGAAGGGACGGGGGACCTACGAGCAGTACTTC	CASRKGRGTYEQYF
NA	few	TRBJ2-7	TRBV6-4	TGTGCCAGCACCGGTTTTCGGTCCTACGAGCAGTACTTC	CASTGFRSYEQYF
NA	few	TRBJ1-5	TRBV2	TGTGCCAGCAGTGAAGTGGAGGGGATTCAGCCCCAGCATTTT	CASSEVEGIQPQHF
NA	NA	TRBJ2-3	TRBV7-3	TGTGCCAGCAGCTTACCGAGCACAGATACGCAGTATTTT	CASSLPSTDTQYF
TRBD2	NA	TRBJ2-3	TRBV11-2	TGTGCCAGCAGCTTAGCCGGGGGGGCCAGAGATACGCAGTATTTT	CASSLAGGARDTQYF
TRBD2	NA	TRBJ2-1	TRBV19	TGTGCCAGTAGTAGGCTAGCGGGTATCTCCTACAATGAGCAGTTCTTC	CASSRLAGISYNEQFF
TRBD1	NA	TRBJ1-5	TRBV25-1	TGTGCCAGCAGTGAGGCGACAGGGACTCAGCCCCAGCATTTT	CASSEATGTQPQHF
TRBD1	NA	TRBJ2-3	TRBV10-3	TGTGCCATCGGGGGACAGAGCACAGATACGCAGTATTTT	CAIGGQSTDTQYF
TRBD2	few	TRBJ2-1	TRBV4-2	TGTGCCAGCAGCCAAATTCTAGCGGGGGGCTACAATGAGCAGTTCTTC	CASSQILAGGYNEQFF
NA	few	TRBJ2-2	TRBV19	TGTGCCAGTAGTATTGAGTCCGGGACAACGAACACCGGGGAGCTGTTTTTT	CASSIESGTTNTGELFF
TRBD1	NA	TRBJ2-7	TRBV7-2	TGTGCCAGCAGCTCGCCTTACAGGGGGCACGAGCAGTACTTC	CASSSPYRGHEQYF
NA	NA	TRBJ2-3	TRBV11-1	TGTGCCAGCAGGAACTCGCGGCGGGGAATAGATACGCAGTATTTT	CASRNSRRGIDTQYF
NA	NA	TRBJ1-5	TRBV6-6	TGTGCCAGCAGTCCTTATAGCAATCAGCCCCAGCATTTT	CASSPYSNQPQHF